The entry below describes one T cell receptor (beta chain). Its antigen is currently unknown. The method was immunoSEQ multiplex PCR; TCRdb's version includes in-frame clones alone and lacks a portion of them. This sample has 120,000 to 150,000 clones, with 85% to 90% found just once. This record belongs to a study of T cell responses to AZD1222 COVID-19 vaccine. Study conclusions and caveats: Only after the peak T cell response were repertoires sampled. Just a handful of people given AZD1222 tested seropositive at baseline. Clonal diversity was possibly underestimated; the donors were predominantly white British and more often female.

CDR3 length: 15 amino acids. V lost 1 base, J lost 4 bases, and 11 bases lay in between. Germline lookup yields CDR1 SGHVS and CDR2 FNYEAQ. The sequenced sample was peripheral blood, obtained 28 days after the second AZD1222 dose. This chain joins TRBV7-6 and TRBJ2-1; D gene unclear. The receptor comes from an adult who received the AZD1222 COVID-19 vaccine. For the CDR3, the DNA is TGTGCCAGCAGCTTAGGTGGGATGGGATACAATGAGCAGTTCTTC. It is translated as CASSLGGMGYNEQFF. Based on the CDR3 plus reference TRBV7-6 and TRBJ2-1, the full variable domain is GAGVSQSPRYKVTKRGQDVALRCDPISGHVSLYWYRQALGQGPEFLTYFNYEAQQDKSGLPNDRFSAERPEGSISTLTIQRTEQRDSAMYRCASSLGGMGYNEQFFGPGTRLTVL.